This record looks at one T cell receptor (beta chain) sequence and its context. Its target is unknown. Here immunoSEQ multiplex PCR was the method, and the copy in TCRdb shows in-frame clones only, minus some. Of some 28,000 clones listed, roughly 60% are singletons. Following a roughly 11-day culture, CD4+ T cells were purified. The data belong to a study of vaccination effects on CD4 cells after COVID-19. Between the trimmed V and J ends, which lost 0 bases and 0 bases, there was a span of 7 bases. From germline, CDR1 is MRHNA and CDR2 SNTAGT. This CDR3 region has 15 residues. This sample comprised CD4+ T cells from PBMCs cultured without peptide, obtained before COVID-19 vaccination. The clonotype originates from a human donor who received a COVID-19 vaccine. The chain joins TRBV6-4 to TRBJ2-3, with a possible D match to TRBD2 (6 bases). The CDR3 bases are TGTGCCAGCAGTGACTCGGCGGGGAGCACAGATACGCAGTATTTT. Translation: CASSDSAGSTDTQYF.